Listed below are T cell receptor beta chains from one sample, sequenced in a study of graft-versus-host responses after intestinal transplantation. Libraries were prepared by immunoSEQ multiplex PCR; TCRdb keeps only in-frame clonotypes and omits some of them. The sample gives around 100,000 clones, 93% of which show up once; approximately 1.2% is in the top ten. These receptors are not linked to any known antigen. Sequencing was performed on unstimulated CD8+ T cells sorted from spleen or lymph node cells, taken before intestinal transplant. The receptors shown here come from a human donor who received an intestinal transplant. CDR3s include the opening cysteine and the closing phenylalanine or tryptophan. Each record gives: D gene, V gene, clone size, J gene, CDR3 protein, CDR3 DNA. D genes are given only for firm matches. Expanded clones get a size class; other rows say once, few or many, or leave the size out.

D: .
V: TRBV6-5
size: .
J: TRBJ2-1
CDR3: CASSYSRIAGEQFF
DNA: TGTGCCAGCAGTTACTCTAGAATCGCGGGAGAGCAGTTCTTC

D: .
V: TRBV10-3
size: .
J: TRBJ2-1
CDR3: CAISESWGGPDLYNEQFF
DNA: TGTGCCATCAGTGAGTCTTGGGGGGGCCCTGATCTCTACAATGAGCAGTTCTTC

D: .
V: TRBV10-1
size: .
J: TRBJ1-5
CDR3: CASSERGDQPQHF
DNA: TGCGCCAGCAGTGAGAGGGGGGATCAGCCCCAGCATTTT

D: .
V: TRBV19
size: .
J: TRBJ2-7
CDR3: CASSAGYHEQYF
DNA: TGTGCCAGTAGTGCAGGGTACCACGAGCAGTACTTC

D: .
V: TRBV14
size: .
J: TRBJ2-7
CDR3: CASSQVYEQYF
DNA: TGTGCCAGCAGCCAAGTATACGAGCAGTACTTC

D: .
V: TRBV10-1
size: .
J: TRBJ1-1
CDR3: CATTLGKNTEAFF
DNA: TGCGCCACCACTTTGGGGAAGAACACTGAAGCTTTCTTT

D: TRBD2
V: TRBV29-1
size: .
J: TRBJ2-1
CDR3: CSGLALSYNEQFF
DNA: TGCAGCGGACTAGCGTTATCCTACAATGAGCAGTTCTTC

D: TRBD2
V: TRBV5-1
size: once
J: TRBJ2-5
CDR3: CASMGLAGGLQETQYF
DNA: TGCGCCAGCATGGGACTAGCGGGGGGACTACAAGAGACCCAGTACTTC

D: .
V: TRBV6-5
size: .
J: TRBJ2-2
CDR3: CASSRLTGELFF
DNA: TGTGCCAGCAGTCGATTGACCGGGGAGCTGTTTTTT

D: TRBD2
V: TRBV29-1
size: .
J: TRBJ2-1
CDR3: CSGIPSGGAYNEQFF
DNA: TGCAGCGGAATCCCTAGCGGGGGGGCCTACAATGAGCAGTTCTTC

D: .
V: TRBV5-6
size: .
J: TRBJ2-7
CDR3: CASSPSQGVKHEQYF
DNA: TGTGCCAGCAGCCCGAGCCAGGGAGTAAAGCACGAGCAGTACTTC

D: .
V: TRBV27
size: once
J: TRBJ2-1
CDR3: CASSFQGLGYNEQFF
DNA: TGTGCCAGCAGTTTTCAGGGTCTTGGGTACAATGAGCAGTTCTTC

D: .
V: TRBV7-9
size: .
J: TRBJ1-1
CDR3: CASSLGRVPNTEAFF
DNA: TGTGCCAGCAGCTTAGGGAGGGTCCCGAACACTGAAGCTTTCTTT

D: TRBD2
V: TRBV11-2
size: .
J: TRBJ2-4
CDR3: CASSLGLAGGGIQYF
DNA: TGTGCCAGCAGCTTAGGGCTAGCGGGGGGAGGCATTCAGTACTTC

D: .
V: TRBV9
size: .
J: TRBJ2-7
CDR3: CASSGGEGSPYEQYF
DNA: TGTGCCAGCAGCGGCGGAGAGGGTTCTCCCTACGAGCAGTACTTC

D: .
V: TRBV7-9
size: .
J: TRBJ2-1
CDR3: CASSFPRVVTNYNEQFF
DNA: TGTGCCAGCAGCTTTCCCCGAGTGGTGACTAATTACAATGAGCAGTTCTTC

D: TRBD1
V: TRBV7-9
size: .
J: TRBJ1-4
CDR3: CASSPTGTGYGGEKLFF
DNA: TGTGCCAGCAGCCCCACCGGGACAGGGTACGGTGGTGAAAAACTGTTTTTT

D: .
V: TRBV5-1
size: .
J: TRBJ2-1
CDR3: CASSWREEQFF
DNA: TGCGCCAGCAGCTGGCGTGAGGAGCAGTTCTTC

D: TRBD1
V: TRBV7-8
size: .
J: TRBJ1-1
CDR3: CASSQTGGSTEAFF
DNA: TGTGCCAGCAGCCAGACAGGGGGAAGCACTGAAGCTTTCTTT

D: .
V: TRBV4-2
size: .
J: TRBJ2-2
CDR3: CASSQDLRGIIAGELFF
DNA: TGTGCCAGCAGCCAAGATCTCCGGGGGATAATAGCCGGGGAGCTGTTTTTT

D: TRBD1
V: TRBV27
size: .
J: TRBJ1-1
CDR3: CASSPGQENTEAFF
DNA: TGTGCCAGCAGCCCCGGACAGGAGAACACTGAAGCTTTCTTT

D: TRBD1
V: TRBV4-1
size: few
J: TRBJ1-4
CDR3: CASSQTTGGEKLFF
DNA: TGCGCCAGCAGCCAAACTACAGGGGGTGAAAAACTGTTTTTT

D: .
V: TRBV29-1
size: .
J: TRBJ2-7
CDR3: CSVDASGNHEQYF
DNA: TGCAGCGTTGACGCGTCAGGGAACCACGAGCAGTACTTC

D: TRBD2
V: TRBV18
size: .
J: TRBJ2-7
CDR3: CASSPLGTRGTDEQYF
DNA: TGTGCCAGCTCACCATTGGGGACTAGGGGTACGGACGAGCAGTACTTC

D: .
V: TRBV27
size: .
J: TRBJ2-5
CDR3: CASSFRETQYF
DNA: TGTGCCAGCAGTTTCAGGGAGACCCAGTACTTC

D: .
V: TRBV4-1
size: .
J: TRBJ2-7
CDR3: CASSRGPAELQYF
DNA: TGCGCCAGCAGTCGAGGGCCAGCCGAGTTGCAGTACTTC

D: TRBD2
V: TRBV5-6
size: .
J: TRBJ2-3
CDR3: CASATSGGAIGTDTQYF
DNA: TGTGCCAGCGCTACTAGCGGGGGGGCCATCGGGACAGATACGCAGTATTTT

D: .
V: TRBV10-3
size: .
J: TRBJ1-2
CDR3: CATQEESYGYTF
DNA: TGTGCCACCCAAGAGGAGTCCTATGGCTACACCTTC